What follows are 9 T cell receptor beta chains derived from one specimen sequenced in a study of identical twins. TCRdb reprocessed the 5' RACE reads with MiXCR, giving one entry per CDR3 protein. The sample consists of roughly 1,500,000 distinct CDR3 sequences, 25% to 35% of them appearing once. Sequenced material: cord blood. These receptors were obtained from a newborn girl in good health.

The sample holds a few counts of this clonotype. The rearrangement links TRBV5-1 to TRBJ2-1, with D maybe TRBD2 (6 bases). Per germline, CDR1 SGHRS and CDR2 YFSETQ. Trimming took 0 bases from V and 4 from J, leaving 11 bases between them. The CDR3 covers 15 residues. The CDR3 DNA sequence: TGCGCCAGCAGCTTGGAGCTAGCGCTTTACAATGAGCAGTTCTTC. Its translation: CASSLELALYNEQFF.

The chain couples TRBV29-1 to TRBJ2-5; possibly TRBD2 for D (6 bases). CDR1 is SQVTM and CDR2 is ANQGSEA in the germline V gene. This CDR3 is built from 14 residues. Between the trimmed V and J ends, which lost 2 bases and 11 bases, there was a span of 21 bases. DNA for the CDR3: TGCAGCGTTGAATCTTGGCTAGCGAAGGATGAGCAGTACTTC. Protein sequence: CSVESWLAKDEQYF. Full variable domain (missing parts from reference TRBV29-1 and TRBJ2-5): SAVISQKPSRDICQRGTSLTIQCQVDSQVTMMFWYRQQPGQSLTLIATANQGSEATYESGFVIDKFPISRPNLTFSTLTVSNMSPEDSSIYLCSVESWLAKDEQYFGPGTRLLVL.

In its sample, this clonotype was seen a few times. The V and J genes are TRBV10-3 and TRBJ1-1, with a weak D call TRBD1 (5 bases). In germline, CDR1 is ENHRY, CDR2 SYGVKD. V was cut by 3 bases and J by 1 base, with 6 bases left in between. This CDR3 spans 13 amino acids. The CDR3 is CAISDRANTEAFF. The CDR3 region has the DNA TGTGCCATCAGTGACAGGGCGAACACTGAAGCTTTCTTT.

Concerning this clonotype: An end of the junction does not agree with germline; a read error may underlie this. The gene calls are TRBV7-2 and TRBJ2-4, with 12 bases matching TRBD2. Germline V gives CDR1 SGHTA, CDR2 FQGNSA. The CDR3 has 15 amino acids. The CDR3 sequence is CAGSLGLAGGHIQYF. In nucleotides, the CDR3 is TGTGCCGGCAGCTTAGGGCTAGCGGGGGGGCACATTCAGTACTTC. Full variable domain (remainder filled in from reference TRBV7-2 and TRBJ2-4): GAGVSQSPSNKVTEKGKDVELRCDPISGHTALYWYRQSLGQGLEFLIYFQGNSAPDKSGLPSDRFSAERTGGSVSTLTIQRTQQEDSAVYLCAGSLGLAGGHIQYFGAGTRLSVL.

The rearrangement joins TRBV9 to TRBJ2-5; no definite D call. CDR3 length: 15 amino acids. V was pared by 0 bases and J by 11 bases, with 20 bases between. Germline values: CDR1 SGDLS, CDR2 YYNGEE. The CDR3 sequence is CASSVGRFSFHEQYF. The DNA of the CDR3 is TGTGCCAGCAGCGTAGGGCGGTTTTCCTTCCATGAGCAGTACTTC.

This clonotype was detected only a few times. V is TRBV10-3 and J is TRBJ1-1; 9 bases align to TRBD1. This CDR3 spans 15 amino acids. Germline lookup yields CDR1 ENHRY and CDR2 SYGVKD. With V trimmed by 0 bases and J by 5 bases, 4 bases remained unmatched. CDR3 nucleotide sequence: TGTGCCATCAGTGAGTCGAGACAGGGGGAAACTGAAGCTTTCTTT. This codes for CAISESRQGETEAFF.

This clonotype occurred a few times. The DNA of the CDR3 is TGTGCCAGCAGCCAAGTATTCCGGCGAAATGGCGCTGAAGCTTTCTTT. It translates to CASSQVFRRNGAEAFF. This rearrangement joins TRBV3-1 to TRBJ1-1; no definite D call. V shed 1 base and J shed 6 bases, with 18 bases lying between them. The germline V gene has CDR1 LGHDT and CDR2 YNNKEL (reference sequence). This CDR3 spans 16 amino acids.

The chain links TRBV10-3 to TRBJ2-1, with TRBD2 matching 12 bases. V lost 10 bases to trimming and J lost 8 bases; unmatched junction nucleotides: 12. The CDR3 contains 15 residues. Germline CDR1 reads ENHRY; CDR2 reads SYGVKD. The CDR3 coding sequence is TGTGCCAGCAGCTACCCTAGCGGGGGGGTCCATGAGCAGTTCTTC. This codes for CASSYPSGGVHEQFF.

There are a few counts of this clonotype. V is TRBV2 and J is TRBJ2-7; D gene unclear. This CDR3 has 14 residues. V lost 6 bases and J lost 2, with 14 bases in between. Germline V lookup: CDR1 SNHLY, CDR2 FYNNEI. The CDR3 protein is CASRIKTPPYEQYF. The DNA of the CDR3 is TGTGCCAGCAGAATCAAGACACCACCCTACGAGCAGTACTTC.